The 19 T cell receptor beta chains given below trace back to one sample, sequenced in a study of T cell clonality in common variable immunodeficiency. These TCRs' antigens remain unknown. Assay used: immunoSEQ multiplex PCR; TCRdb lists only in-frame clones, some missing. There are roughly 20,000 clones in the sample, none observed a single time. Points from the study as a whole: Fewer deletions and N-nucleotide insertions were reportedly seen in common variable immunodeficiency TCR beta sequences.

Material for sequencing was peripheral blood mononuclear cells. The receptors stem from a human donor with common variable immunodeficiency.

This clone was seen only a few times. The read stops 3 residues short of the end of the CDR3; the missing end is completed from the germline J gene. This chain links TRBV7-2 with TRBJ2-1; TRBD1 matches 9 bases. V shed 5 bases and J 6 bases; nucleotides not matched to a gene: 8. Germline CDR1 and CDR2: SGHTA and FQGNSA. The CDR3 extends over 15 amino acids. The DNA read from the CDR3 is TGTGCCAGCAGCATGACAGGGGGGGTTAGCAATGAG. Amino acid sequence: CASSMTGGVSNE. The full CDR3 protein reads CASSMTGGVSNEQFF.

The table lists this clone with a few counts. The part of the CDR3 DNA that was read is TGTGCCAGCAGCTCAGACAATGAG. Translation: CASSSDNE. From start to end, the CDR3 is CASSSDNEQFF. The J gene is TRBJ2-1, the V gene TRBV7-9, with D unresolved. Read coverage stops 3 residues before the CDR3 terminus; the germline J gene supplies the remainder. Germline V CDR1 and CDR2: SEHNR, FQNEAQ (reference sequence). CDR3 length: 11 residues. V lost 4 bases and J lost 5, with 3 bases in between. Looking up the rest from reference TRBV7-9 and TRBJ2-1 gives the full variable domain: DTGVSQNPRHKITKRGQNVTFRCDPISEHNRLYWYRQTLGQGPEFLTYFQNEAQLEKSRLLSDRFSAERPKGSFSTLEIQRTEQGDSAMYLCASSSDNEQFFGPGTRLTVL.

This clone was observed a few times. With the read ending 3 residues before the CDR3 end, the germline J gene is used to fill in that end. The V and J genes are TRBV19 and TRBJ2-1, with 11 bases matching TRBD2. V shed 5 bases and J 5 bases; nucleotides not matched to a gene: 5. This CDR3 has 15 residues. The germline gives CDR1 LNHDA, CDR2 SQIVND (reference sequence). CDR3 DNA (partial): TGTGCCAGTAGTCTAGCGGGGGGCCTCCACAATGAG. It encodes CASSLAGGLHNE. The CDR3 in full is CASSLAGGLHNEQFF.

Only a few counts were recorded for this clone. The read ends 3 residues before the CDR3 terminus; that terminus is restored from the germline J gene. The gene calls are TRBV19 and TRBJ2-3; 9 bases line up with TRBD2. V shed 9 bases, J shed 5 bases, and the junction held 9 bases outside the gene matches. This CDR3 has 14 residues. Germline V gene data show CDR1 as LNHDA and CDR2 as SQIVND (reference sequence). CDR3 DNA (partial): TGTGCCAGCAGGATAGCGGGAGCGGGAGATACG. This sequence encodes CASRIAGAGDT. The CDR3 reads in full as CASRIAGAGDTQYF.

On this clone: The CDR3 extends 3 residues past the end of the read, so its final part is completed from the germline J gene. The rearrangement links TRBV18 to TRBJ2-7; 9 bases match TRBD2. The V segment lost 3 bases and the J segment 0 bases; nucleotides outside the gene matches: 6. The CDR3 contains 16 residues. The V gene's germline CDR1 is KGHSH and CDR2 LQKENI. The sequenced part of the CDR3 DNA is TGTGCCAGCTCACCGGATAGCGGGAGTCGCTCCTACGAG. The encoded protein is CASSPDSGSRSYE. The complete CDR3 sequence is CASSPDSGSRSYEQYF.

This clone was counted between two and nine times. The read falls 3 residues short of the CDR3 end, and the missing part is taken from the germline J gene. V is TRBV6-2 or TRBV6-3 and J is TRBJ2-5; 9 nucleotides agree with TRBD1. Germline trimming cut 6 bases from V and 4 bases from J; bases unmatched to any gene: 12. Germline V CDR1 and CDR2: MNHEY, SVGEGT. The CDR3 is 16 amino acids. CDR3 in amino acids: CASSPTAGTGRETQYF. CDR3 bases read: TGTGCCAGCAGCCCTACGGCGGGGACAGGGCGAGAGACC.

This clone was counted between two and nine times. The CDR3 sequence is CASSERDSSYEQYF. Partial CDR3 DNA: TGTGCCAGCAGTGAACGGGACAGCTCCTACGAG. The rearrangement joins TRBV6-1 to TRBJ2-7, with 7 bases lining up with TRBD1. From the germline J gene comes the end of the CDR3, since the read stops 3 residues before it. Germline V gives CDR1 MNHNS, CDR2 SASEGT. Trimming removed 2 bases from V and 0 bases from J; junction bases left unmatched: 1. The CDR3 contains 14 residues.

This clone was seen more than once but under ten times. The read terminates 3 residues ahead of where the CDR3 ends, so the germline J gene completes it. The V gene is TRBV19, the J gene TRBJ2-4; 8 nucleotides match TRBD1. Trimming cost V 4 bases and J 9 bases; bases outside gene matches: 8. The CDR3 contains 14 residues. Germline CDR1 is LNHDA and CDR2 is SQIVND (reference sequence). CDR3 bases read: TGTGCCAGTAGTACCTCAGGACAGGGAGGCATT. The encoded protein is CASSTSGQGGI. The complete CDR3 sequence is CASSTSGQGGIQYF.

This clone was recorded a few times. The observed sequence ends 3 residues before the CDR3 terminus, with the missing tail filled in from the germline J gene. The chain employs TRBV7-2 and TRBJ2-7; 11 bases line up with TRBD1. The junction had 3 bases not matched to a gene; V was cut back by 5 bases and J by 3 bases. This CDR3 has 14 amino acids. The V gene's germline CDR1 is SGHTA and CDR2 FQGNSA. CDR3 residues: CASSPDRGRYEQYF. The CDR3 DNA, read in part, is TGTGCCAGCAGCCCGGACAGGGGGCGCTACGAG. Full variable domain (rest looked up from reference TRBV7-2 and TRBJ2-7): GAGVSQSPSNKVTEKGKDVELRCDPISGHTALYWYRQSLGQGLEFLIYFQGNSAPDKSGLPSDRFSAERTGGSVSTLTIQRTQQEDSAVYLCASSPDRGRYEQYFGPGTRLTVT.

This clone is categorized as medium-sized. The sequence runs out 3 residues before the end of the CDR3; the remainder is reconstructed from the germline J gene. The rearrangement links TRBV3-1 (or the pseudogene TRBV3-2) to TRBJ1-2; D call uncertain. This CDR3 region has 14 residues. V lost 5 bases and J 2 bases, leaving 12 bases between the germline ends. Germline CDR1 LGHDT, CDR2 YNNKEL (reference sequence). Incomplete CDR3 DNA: TGTGCCAGCAGCGCACAGTCGACAAACTATGGC. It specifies CASSAQSTNYG. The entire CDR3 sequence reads CASSAQSTNYGYTF.

The CDR3 here is CASGRGISGANVLTF. CDR3 bases read: TGTGCCAGTGGCAGGGGGATCTCTGGGGCCAACGTC. The chain couples TRBV19 to TRBJ2-6; 7 bases line up with TRBD1. The read finishes 3 residues shy of the CDR3 end, and the germline J gene is used to complete it. Trimming took 8 bases from V and 0 from J; bases not matched to a gene: 4. The germline V gene encodes CDR1 LNHDA and CDR2 SQIVND (reference sequence). This CDR3 is built from 15 residues. Full variable domain (missing parts from reference TRBV19 and TRBJ2-6): DGGITQSPKYLFRKEGQNVTLSCEQNLNHDAMYWYRQDPGQGLRLIYYSQIVNDFQKGDIAEGYSVSREKKESFPLTVTSAQKNPTAFYLCASGRGISGANVLTFGAGSRLTVL.

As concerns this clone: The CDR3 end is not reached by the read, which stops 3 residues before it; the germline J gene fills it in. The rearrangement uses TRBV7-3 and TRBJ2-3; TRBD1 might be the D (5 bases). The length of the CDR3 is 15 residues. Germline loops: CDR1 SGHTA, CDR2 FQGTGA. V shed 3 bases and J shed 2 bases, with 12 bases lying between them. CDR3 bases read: TGTGCCAGCAGCTTGGCCGGCAGGGACACAGATACG. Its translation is CASSLAGRDTDT. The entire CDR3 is CASSLAGRDTDTQYF.

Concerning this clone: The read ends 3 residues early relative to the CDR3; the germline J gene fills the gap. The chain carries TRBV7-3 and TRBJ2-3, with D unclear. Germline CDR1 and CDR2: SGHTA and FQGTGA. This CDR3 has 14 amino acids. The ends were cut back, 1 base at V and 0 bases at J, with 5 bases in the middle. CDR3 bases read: TGTGCCAGCAGCTTAAGCACTAGCACAGATACG. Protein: CASSLSTSTDT. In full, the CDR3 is CASSLSTSTDTQYF.

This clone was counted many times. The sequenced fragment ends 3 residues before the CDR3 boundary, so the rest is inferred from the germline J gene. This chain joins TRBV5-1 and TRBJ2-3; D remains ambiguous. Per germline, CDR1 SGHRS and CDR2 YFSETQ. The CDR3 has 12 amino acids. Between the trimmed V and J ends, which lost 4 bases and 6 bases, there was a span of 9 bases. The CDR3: CASSQPGDTQYF. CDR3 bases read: TGCGCCAGCAGCCAACCCGGGGATACG. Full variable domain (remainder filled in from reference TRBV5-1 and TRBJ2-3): KAGVTQTPRYLIKTRGQQVTLSCSPISGHRSVSWYQQTPGQGLQFLFEYFSETQRNKGNFPGRFSGRQFSNSRSEMNVSTLELGDSALYLCASSQPGDTQYFGPGTRLTVL.

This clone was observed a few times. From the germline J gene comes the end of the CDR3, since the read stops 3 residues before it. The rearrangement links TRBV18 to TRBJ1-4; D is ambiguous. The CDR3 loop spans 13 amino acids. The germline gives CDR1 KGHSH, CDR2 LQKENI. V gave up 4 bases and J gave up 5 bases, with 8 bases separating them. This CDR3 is CASSHRWNEKLFF. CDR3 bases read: TGTGCCAGCTCACACCGGTGGAATGAAAAA. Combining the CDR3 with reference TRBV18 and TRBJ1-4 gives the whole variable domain NAGVMQNPRHLVRRRGQEARLRCSPMKGHSHVYWYRQLPEEGLKFMVYLQKENIIDESGMPKERFSAEFPKEGPSILRIQQVVRGDSAAYFCASSHRWNEKLFFGSGTQLSVL.

Incomplete CDR3 DNA: TGTGCCAGCAGTGTACTAGCCCAAGAGACC. It encodes CASSVLAQET. The full CDR3 protein reads CASSVLAQETQYF. This sequence joins TRBV6-1 and TRBJ2-5; D may be TRBD2 (6 bases). The sequence runs out 3 residues before the end of the CDR3; the remainder is reconstructed from the germline J gene. Looked up from germline, CDR1 is MNHNS and CDR2 is SASEGT. The CDR3 runs 13 residues. Trimming stripped 4 bases from V and 1 base from J, with 7 bases between.

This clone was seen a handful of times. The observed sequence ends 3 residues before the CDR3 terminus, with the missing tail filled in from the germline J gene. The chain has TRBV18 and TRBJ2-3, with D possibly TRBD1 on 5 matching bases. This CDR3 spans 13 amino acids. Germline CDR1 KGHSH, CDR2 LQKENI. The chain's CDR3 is CASSADTATAQYF. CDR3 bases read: TGTGCCAGCTCAGCGGACACAGCCACAGCG.

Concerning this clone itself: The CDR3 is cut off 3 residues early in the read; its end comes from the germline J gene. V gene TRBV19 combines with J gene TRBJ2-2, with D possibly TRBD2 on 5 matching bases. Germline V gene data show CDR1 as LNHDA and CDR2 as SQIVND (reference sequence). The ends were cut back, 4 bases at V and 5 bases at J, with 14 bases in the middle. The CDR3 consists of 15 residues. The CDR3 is CASSTVTRATGELFF. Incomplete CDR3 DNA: TGTGCCAGTAGTACCGTTACGAGGGCGACCGGGGAG.

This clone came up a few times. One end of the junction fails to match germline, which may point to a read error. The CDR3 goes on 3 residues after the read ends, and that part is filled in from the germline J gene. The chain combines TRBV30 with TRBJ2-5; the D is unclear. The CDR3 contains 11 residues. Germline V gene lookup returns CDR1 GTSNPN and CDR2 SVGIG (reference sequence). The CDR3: CAWNTKETQYF. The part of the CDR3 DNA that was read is TGTGCCTGGAACACCAAAGAAACC.